This TCR beta chain was sequenced for a study of T cells expressing NK-cell markers. In the case of this clonotype: Its specificity is not known.

General study points: The CD3+CD56-NKG2C+ fraction was also led by these clonotypes in several donors.

The authors generated TCR beta cDNA through 5'RACE template switching with UMIs. TCRdb re-called the 5' RACE reads, yielding one record per CDR3 amino acid sequence without DNA. The repertoire table contains 350,000 to 400,000 distinct CDR3 sequences. CDR3 length: 14 amino acids. Germline CDR1 and CDR2: LNHDA and SQIVND (reference sequence). The chain uses TRBV19 and TRBJ2-1; TCRdb selects TRBD1, and the lack of DNA leaves this call unchecked. Sequencing used blood T cells: a sorted CD56 or NKG2C T cell subset, CD4+ or CD8+ T cells, or bulk PBMC T cells (not recorded which). This receptor was taken from a woman between 50 and 59 years old in good health. CDR3 loop: CASRKRAGGDEQFF.